Below, 32 T cell receptor beta chains from the same sample are listed, as sequenced in a study of cytomegalovirus exposure and HLA in healthy donors. It was with 60 Vbeta and 13 Jbeta primers that the PCR ran. Sequenced by immunoSEQ multiplex PCR; TCRdb stores in-frame clones only, minus some. This table holds 140,000 to 150,000 clones, 65% to 85% found once. Source material: PBMCs. All receptors come from a man aged 30 to 45 in good health and CMV-seronegative.

This clone was seen only a few times. The chain carries TRBV18 and TRBJ2-7, with TRBD1 matching over 7 bases. This CDR3 is 15 amino acids long. V was clipped by 5 bases and J by 5 bases; unmatched bases: 12. Germline V gene lookup returns CDR1 KGHSH and CDR2 LQKENI. CDR3: CASSSTQGLTDEQYF. CDR3 sequence (DNA): TGTGCCAGCTCATCCACACAGGGGTTGACGGACGAGCAGTACTTC.

The V call is TRBV9, the J call TRBJ1-2; the match to TRBD1 covers 7 bases. Per the germline V gene, CDR1 is SGDLS and CDR2 is YYNGEE. Losses at the gene ends were 4 bases for V and 3 bases for J; bases not matched to a gene: 6. The CDR3 is 14 residues long. Written as DNA, the CDR3 is TGTGCCAGCAGCTCAACACAGGGGTACTATGGCTACACCTTC. This encodes CASSSTQGYYGYTF.

This clone appeared a few times. The DNA of the CDR3 is TGTGCCAGCAGTTCAGGGGGCGCGAGGTCTGGGGAGCTGTTTTTT. This translates into CASSSGGARSGELFF. This chain connects TRBV28 to TRBJ2-2; TRBD1 matches at 8 bases. CDR1 is MDHEN, CDR2 SYDVKM, per germline. The CDR3 spans 15 residues. The V and J ends lost 4 bases and 8 bases, in that order; junction bases with no gene match: 9. Filled out from reference TRBV28 and TRBJ2-2, the complete variable domain reads DVKVTQSSRYLVKRTGEKVFLECVQDMDHENMFWYRQDPGLGLRLIYFSYDVKMKEKGDIPEGYSVSREKKERFSLILESASTNQTSMYLCASSSGGARSGELFFGEGSRLTVL.

The chain has TRBV7-2 and TRBJ1-1; D is perhaps TRBD1 (6 bases). CDR3 size: 12 residues. Trimming removed 7 bases from V and 9 bases from J, with 15 bases in between. Germline values: CDR1 SGHTA, CDR2 FQGNSA. CDR3 nucleotide sequence: TGTGCCAGCATGCAACCGGACAGAAAAGCTTTCTTT. Its translation is CASMQPDRKAFF.

This clone was seen a handful of times. The rearrangement joins TRBV12-1 to TRBJ1-5. TRBV12-1 is a pseudogene segment. This CDR3 contains 14 residues. The CDR3 here is CASSGRDCDQPQHF. Written as DNA, the CDR3 is TGTGCCAGCAGCGGCCGGGACTGCGATCAGCCCCAGCATTTT.

In this sample, this clone turned up a few times. The chain carries TRBV5-1 and TRBJ2-1; D gene ambiguous. The germline V gene has CDR1 SGHRS and CDR2 YFSETQ. V shed 0 bases and J shed 10 bases, with 8 bases lying between them. This CDR3 has 12 amino acids. CDR3 nucleotide sequence: TGCGCCAGCAGCTTGGCCCTCGGGGAGCAGTTCTTC. It yields the protein CASSLALGEQFF.

This clone was picked up a small number of times. The CDR3 loop reads CASSSASGGTTDTQYF. The CDR3 DNA sequence: TGTGCCAGCAGTTCCGCTAGCGGGGGAACCACAGATACGCAGTATTTT. The chain joins TRBV28 to TRBJ2-3, with TRBD2 identical over 10 bases. With 4 bases clipped from V and 2 bases from J, the junction kept 6 bases outside the gene matches. Germline loops: CDR1 MDHEN, CDR2 SYDVKM. The CDR3 sequence is 16 residues long.

This clone was detected a few times. V usage is TRBV28 and J usage is TRBJ1-2, with D unresolved. This CDR3 has 13 residues. The V end was cut by 6 bases, the J end by 4 bases, with 12 bases between. Per germline, CDR1 MDHEN and CDR2 SYDVKM. The chain's CDR3 is CASSLPGTYGYTF. CDR3 in DNA: TGTGCCAGCAGCCTTCCGGGAACCTATGGCTACACCTTC.

The V call is TRBV7-2, the J call TRBJ2-7; a possible D gene is TRBD2 (6 bases). Looked up from germline, CDR1 is SGHTA and CDR2 is FQGNSA. The CDR3 is 12 amino acids. V lost 4 bases and J lost 6, with 10 bases in between. The CDR3 sequence: CASSSGLPEQYF. The CDR3 DNA sequence: TGTGCCAGCAGCTCGGGACTTCCCGAGCAGTACTTC.

This clone showed up just a few times. The V and J genes are TRBV5-4 and TRBJ1-1; D is possibly TRBD1 (6 bases). CDR1 SGHNT and CDR2 YYREEE come from the germline V gene (reference sequence). V was trimmed by 3 bases and J by 0 bases, leaving 18 bases between them. This CDR3 has 17 amino acids. The DNA of the CDR3 is TGTGCCAGCAGCTGGACAGACTATACAAACATGAACACTGAAGCTTTCTTT. Its translation: CASSWTDYTNMNTEAFF.

The V gene is TRBV2, the J gene TRBJ1-1; a weak D match, TRBD1 (5 bases). Germline V CDR1 and CDR2: SNHLY, FYNNEI. CDR3 length equals 13 residues. Between the trimmed V and J ends, which lost 6 bases and 2 bases, there was a span of 10 bases. This CDR3 is CASSTDSNTEAFF. The CDR3 DNA reads TGTGCCAGCAGCACTGACAGTAACACTGAAGCTTTCTTT.

The chain uses TRBV2 and TRBJ1-3; D is uncertain. Trimming took off 3 bases at V and 8 bases at J, with 8 bases between the two ends. The CDR3 is made up of 12 amino acids. Germline V gives CDR1 SNHLY, CDR2 FYNNEI. DNA for the CDR3: TGTGCCAGCAGTGAGCAGGTGTACACCATATATTTT. Amino acid sequence: CASSEQVYTIYF.

V and J are TRBV5-5 and TRBJ2-3, with 8 bases that match TRBD2. The CDR3 has 13 residues. The V segment lost 4 bases and the J segment 6 bases; nucleotides outside the gene matches: 4. From germline, CDR1 is SGHKS and CDR2 YYEKEE (reference sequence). CDR3 residues: CASSPGGHDTQYF. The CDR3 coding sequence is TGTGCCAGCAGCCCGGGGGGGCACGATACGCAGTATTTT.

The J gene is TRBJ1-2, the V gene TRBV6-6, with 8 bases matching TRBD1. This CDR3 spans 13 amino acids. With 6 bases clipped from V and 8 bases from J, the junction kept 8 bases outside the gene matches. The germline gives CDR1 MNHNY, CDR2 SVGAGI (reference sequence). As DNA, the CDR3 is TGTGCCAGCAGCCCCACAGGGGGGTACGGCTACACCTTC. It is translated as CASSPTGGYGYTF.

This clone turned up a few times. V is TRBV19 and J is TRBJ2-1, with D tentatively TRBD2 (5 bases). The germline V and J ends were trimmed by 4 bases and 3 bases, with 13 bases remaining between them. CDR1 LNHDA and CDR2 SQIVND come from the germline V gene (reference sequence). There are 15 residues in the CDR3. The CDR3 loop is CASSTTPRDYNEQFF. In nucleotides, the CDR3 is TGTGCCAGTAGTACGACCCCGAGGGACTACAATGAGCAGTTCTTC.

This chain joins TRBV16 and TRBJ2-7; weak D call: TRBD1 (6 bases). The CDR3 has 15 residues. Trimming stripped 3 bases from V and 6 bases from J, with 18 bases between. Per germline, CDR1 KGHSY and CDR2 FQNENV. The CDR3 here is CASSQGAGVTFEQYF. In DNA form, the CDR3 reads TGTGCCAGCAGCCAGGGGGCAGGGGTGACTTTCGAGCAGTACTTC.

CDR3 region: CASIFSGGASTDTQYF. CDR3 nucleotide sequence: TGTGCCAGCATATTTTCGGGCGGGGCTAGCACAGATACGCAGTATTTT. V is TRBV2 and J is TRBJ2-3, with a tentative D call TRBD2 (6 bases). V lost 7 bases and J 0 bases, leaving 17 bases between the germline ends. CDR1 and CDR2 from the germline V gene are SNHLY and FYNNEI. CDR3 length: 16 amino acids.

V is TRBV28 and J is TRBJ2-2; 8 bases align to TRBD1. CDR3 length equals 14 residues. CDR1 and CDR2 from the germline V gene are MDHEN and SYDVKM. Trimming at V came to 6 bases and at J to 6 bases, leaving 6 bases not matched to a gene. Here the CDR3 reads CASRQQGGAGELFF. In nucleotides, the CDR3 is TGTGCCAGCAGACAACAGGGGGGAGCCGGGGAGCTGTTTTTT.

V usage is TRBV25-1 and J usage is TRBJ2-7, with TRBD1 identical over 9 bases. This CDR3 spans 13 amino acids. CDR1 is MGHDK, CDR2 SYGVNS, per germline. With V trimmed by 6 bases and J by 2 bases, 2 bases remained unmatched. CDR3 DNA sequence: TGTGCCAGCAGGGGACAGGGAGCCTACGAGCAGTACTTC. Translating it yields CASRGQGAYEQYF.

This clone has only a few counts. The V call is TRBV9, the J call TRBJ2-2; 8 bases are a match to TRBD1. The V segment lost 4 bases and the J segment 5 bases; nucleotides outside the gene matches: 4. The germline gives CDR1 SGDLS, CDR2 YYNGEE. The CDR3 contains 14 residues. The CDR3 DNA follows: TGTGCCAGCAGCCATAGACAGGGGACCGGGGAGCTGTTTTTT. It translates to CASSHRQGTGELFF.

A single count supports this clone. The rearrangement uses TRBV11-2 and TRBJ2-1; D unclear. CDR1 is SGHAT and CDR2 is FQNNGV in the germline V gene. This CDR3 is 12 amino acids long. V was clipped by 5 bases and J by 8 bases, with 10 bases between them. The CDR3 reads CASSHAEDEQFF. In DNA form, the CDR3 reads TGTGCCAGCAGCCACGCCGAGGATGAGCAGTTCTTC.

The CDR3 loop reads CASSLSTGEVNQPQHF. The CDR3 bases are TGTGCCAGCAGTCTCTCGACAGGGGAGGTCAATCAGCCCCAGCATTTT. The chain is built from TRBV27 and TRBJ1-5; TRBD1 matches at 8 bases. Germline CDR1 and CDR2: MNHEY and SMNVEV (reference sequence). This CDR3 has 16 amino acids. With V trimmed by 5 bases and J by 3 bases, 9 bases remained unmatched.

This clone was detected only a few times. The chain recombines TRBV9 with TRBJ2-3, with D perhaps TRBD2 (5 bases). The CDR3 covers 13 residues. Trimming stripped 3 bases from V and 4 bases from J, with 9 bases between. CDR1 and CDR2 from the germline V gene are SGDLS and YYNGEE. CDR3: CASSEAAADTQYF. DNA for the CDR3: TGTGCCAGCAGCGAAGCGGCGGCAGATACGCAGTATTTT. The entire variable domain, with the rest obtained from reference TRBV9 and TRBJ2-3, is as follows: DSGVTQTPKHLITATGQRVTLRCSPRSGDLSVYWYQQSLDQGLQFLIQYYNGEERAKGNILERFSAQQFPDLHSELNLSSLELGDSALYFCASSEAAADTQYFGPGTRLTVL.

This clone was counted a few times. The chain couples TRBV2 to TRBJ2-5; the match to TRBD2 covers 12 bases. Germline V gene sequence: CDR1 SNHLY, CDR2 FYNNEI. This CDR3 has 18 residues. V shed 6 bases and J 1 base; nucleotides not matched to a gene: 12. CDR3 residues: CASSGGLLAGGRQETQYF. The CDR3 coding sequence is TGTGCCAGCAGCGGGGGGTTACTAGCGGGGGGCCGCCAAGAGACCCAGTACTTC.

The chain recombines TRBV15 with TRBJ1-1; D gene unclear. CDR1 is LNHNV, CDR2 YYDKDF, per germline (reference sequence). The CDR3 length is 14 residues. Trimming took 4 bases from V and 4 from J, leaving 13 bases between them. CDR3 region: CATSTWAIPTEAFF. The CDR3 region has the DNA TGTGCCACCAGCACCTGGGCCATCCCCACTGAAGCTTTCTTT.

This chain links TRBV2 with TRBJ2-2, with 7 positions matching TRBD1. The CDR3 is 16 amino acids. V lost 5 bases, J lost 2 bases, and 8 bases stayed unmatched. Germline-derived CDR1 and CDR2 are SNHLY and FYNNEI. The CDR3 nucleotides are TGTGCCAGCAGTTACACAGGGGAATTAAACACCGGGGAGCTGTTTTTT. This codes for CASSYTGELNTGELFF.

CDR3 region: CASSLAAGNTEAFF. The CDR3 region has the DNA TGTGCCAGCAGCTTAGCTGCGGGGAACACTGAAGCTTTCTTT. The rearrangement links TRBV11-2 to TRBJ1-1; D is ambiguous. Between the trimmed V and J ends, which lost 1 base and 1 base, there was a span of 7 bases. Germline V gives CDR1 SGHAT, CDR2 FQNNGV. The CDR3 is made up of 14 amino acids.

This chain uses TRBV9 with TRBJ2-3, with 10 bases that match TRBD2. Trimming cost V 0 bases and J 4 bases; bases outside gene matches: 5. Germline CDR1 is SGDLS and CDR2 is YYNGEE. The CDR3 extends over 16 amino acids. This CDR3 reads CASSVVASGSADTQYF. The CDR3 DNA is TGTGCCAGCAGCGTAGTGGCTAGCGGGAGCGCAGATACGCAGTATTTT.

The chain employs TRBV9 and TRBJ2-1; 7 nucleotides align to TRBD1. The V gene's germline CDR1 is SGDLS and CDR2 YYNGEE. V shed 3 bases, J shed 1 base, and the junction held 4 bases outside the gene matches. The CDR3 is 15 residues long. CDR3: CASSEGASSYNEQFF. CDR3 in DNA: TGTGCCAGCAGCGAGGGGGCTAGTTCCTACAATGAGCAGTTCTTC.

This clone was detected only a few times. This sequence joins TRBV28 and TRBJ1-1, with 8 bases matching TRBD1. The CDR3 totals 12 residues. Germline values: CDR1 MDHEN, CDR2 SYDVKM. The V and J ends lost 1 base and 11 bases, in that order; junction bases with no gene match: 3. CDR3 amino acids: CASSLSGGLAFF. The CDR3 region has the DNA TGTGCCAGCAGTTTATCAGGGGGCCTGGCTTTCTTT.

This chain joins TRBV10-2 and TRBJ2-2; D unresolved. Germline CDR1 is WSHSY and CDR2 is SAAADI. V lost 6 bases and J lost 0, with 8 bases in between. The CDR3 loop spans 14 amino acids. CDR3 sequence (DNA): TGCGCCAGCAGGTTCACTGCGAACACCGGGGAGCTGTTTTTT. Translation: CASRFTANTGELFF.

This chain uses TRBV15 with TRBJ1-6, with D hard to call. Germline lookup yields CDR1 LNHNV and CDR2 YYDKDF (reference sequence). The CDR3 is 15 amino acids. The germline V and J ends were trimmed by 0 bases and 0 bases, with 3 bases remaining between them. The CDR3 DNA is TGTGCCACCAGCAGAGACAGCTCCTATAATTCACCCCTCCACTTT. Translation: CATSRDSSYNSPLHF.